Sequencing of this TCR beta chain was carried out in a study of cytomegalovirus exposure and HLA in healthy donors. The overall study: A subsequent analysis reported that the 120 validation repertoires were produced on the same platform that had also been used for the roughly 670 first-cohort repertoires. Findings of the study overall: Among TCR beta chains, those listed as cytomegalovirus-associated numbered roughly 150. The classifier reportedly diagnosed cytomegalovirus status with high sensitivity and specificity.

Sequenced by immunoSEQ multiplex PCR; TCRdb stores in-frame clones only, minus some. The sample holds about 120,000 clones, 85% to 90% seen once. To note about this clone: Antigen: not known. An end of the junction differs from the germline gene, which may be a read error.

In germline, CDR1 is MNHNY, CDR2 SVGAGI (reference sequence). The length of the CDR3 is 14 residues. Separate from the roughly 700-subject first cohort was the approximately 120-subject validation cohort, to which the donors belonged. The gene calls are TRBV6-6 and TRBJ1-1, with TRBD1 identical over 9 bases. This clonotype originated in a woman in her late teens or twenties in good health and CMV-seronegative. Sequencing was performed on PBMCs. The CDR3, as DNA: TGTGCCAGCAGCTACTACACCACAGGGGGCGAAGCTTTCTTT. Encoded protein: CASSYYTTGGEAFF.